Listed below are T cell receptor beta chains from one sample, sequenced in a study of T cells in Graves' hyperthyroidism and ophthalmopathy. TCRdb itself ran the multiplex PCR reads through MiXCR, one entry per CDR3 protein. The repertoire holds 350,000 to 450,000 distinct CDR3 sequences, roughly 15% seen once, with around a third in the top ten. What was sequenced was blood. These receptors were taken from a young woman with Graves' hyperthyroidism that later progressed to Graves' ophthalmopathy. CDR3s include the opening cysteine and the closing phenylalanine or tryptophan.

v_call cdr3_length cdr3_aa
TRBV2 16 CASSEKERESYNEQFF
TRBV7-9 17 CASSMDRGRDEVWGYTF
TRBV2 13 CASMGLYNSPLHF
TRBV2 16 CASSAPGTVVPYEQYF
TRBV28 12 CASREGNQPQHF
TRBV28 12 CASSLATGGYTF
TRBV2 16 CASGGASGSSTDTQYF
TRBV6-1 16 CASSEMAGGLTDTQYF
TRBV4-1 15 CASSPRQGEEQPQHF
TRBV15 15 CATSRDRGVYNEQFF
TRBV29-1 11 CSVEATYEQYF
TRBV4-1 16 CASSHRTGVNTGELFF
TRBV29-1 13 CSVVVAGGYEQYF
TRBV2 14 CASSAAGGGTEAFF
TRBV11-2 15 CASSRQGYSGNTIYF
TRBV29-1 13 CSATPSSPAEAFF
TRBV6-1 15 CASQREQVGVGELFF
TRBV5-5 15 CASSLGQNSNQPQHF
TRBV6-1 14 CASTGVATNEKLFF
TRBV10-3 15 CAISEVGNRDIEAFF
TRBV29-1 14 CSVVPSGIHYEQYF
TRBV5-1 17 CASSAGLAGGRQETQYF
TRBV30 14 CAWSLGTSDTEAFF
TRBV6-1 15 CASSGLAGGPNEQFF
TRBV28 15 CASSQLESSYNEQFF
TRBV11-2 13 CASSLGRTYGYTF
TRBV18 15 CASSPPGFSTDTQYF
TRBV5-1 18 CASSSRRPRGSSYNEQFF
TRBV5-1 15 CASSLGTFVRTEAFF
TRBV2 15 CASSEGTLYSYEQYF
TRBV10-3 17 CAISEVWTGGGRHEQFF
TRBV5-1 13 CASSLMSSETQYF
TRBV28 14 CASSLAGTAYEQYF
TRBV28 16 CASSLGEHSGANVLTF
TRBV28 15 CASTKSGTGIETQYF
TRBV27 15 CASSAGTGRSYGYTF
TRBV6-1 16 CASSYDNRQGYSPLHF
TRBV28 20 CASSFGWGLAGSGGYNEQFF
TRBV7-2 13 CASSLWAGYEQYF
TRBV3-1 15 CASSQQGISGNTIYF
TRBV6-1 15 CASSSGRLPYNEQFF
TRBV30 11 CAWSAPSPLHF
TRBV29-1 15 CSVYQTGTASDEQFF
TRBV6-1 17 CASSEGVAGMGTDTQYF
TRBV18 13 CASSSIHSYEQYF
TRBV12-3/TRBV12-4 12 CASSFLVYEQYF
TRBV20-1 16 CSARSTSGTGGYEQYF
TRBV2 14 CASSPWTGLQPQHF
TRBV6-1 17 CASSEADRGLNTDTQYF
TRBV7-2 15 CASSLKGLGNQPQHF
TRBV19 13 CASSIPTGDGYTF
TRBV16 15 CASSQSGPGNQPQHF
TRBV6-1 14 CASNIKEYSYEQYF
TRBV7-8 13 CASSLRGYQPQHF
TRBV20-1 15 CSAEPAGGLLETQYF
TRBV5-4 17 CASSLGISGRSYNEQFF
TRBV6-1 17 CASSTHLPGQGEETQYF